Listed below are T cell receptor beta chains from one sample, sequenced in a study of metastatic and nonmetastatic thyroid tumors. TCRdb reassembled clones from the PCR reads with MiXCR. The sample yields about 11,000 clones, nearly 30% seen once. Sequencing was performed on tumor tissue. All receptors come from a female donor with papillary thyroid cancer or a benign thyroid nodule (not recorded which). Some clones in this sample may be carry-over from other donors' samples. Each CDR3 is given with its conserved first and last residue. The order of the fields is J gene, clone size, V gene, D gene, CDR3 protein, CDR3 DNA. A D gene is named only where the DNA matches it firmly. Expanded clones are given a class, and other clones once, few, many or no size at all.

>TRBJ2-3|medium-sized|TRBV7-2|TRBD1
CASSPGQGPDTQYF
TGTGCCAGCAGCCCCGGACAGGGACCAGATACGCAGTATTTT
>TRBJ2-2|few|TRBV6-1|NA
CASSTRNTGELFF
TGTGCCAGCAGCACACGAAACACCGGGGAGCTGTTTTTT
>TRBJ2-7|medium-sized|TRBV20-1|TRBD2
CSAPTSGDTMFSYEQYF
TGCAGTGCCCCGACTAGCGGGGACACGATGTTTTCCTACGAGCAGTACTTC
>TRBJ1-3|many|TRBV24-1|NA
CATSRGNTIYF
TGTGCCACCAGTCGGGGAAACACCATATATTTT
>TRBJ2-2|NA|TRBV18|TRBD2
CASSPPVAGSANTGELFF
TGTGCCAGCTCACCACCGGTAGCGGGAAGCGCGAACACCGGGGAGCTGTTTTTT
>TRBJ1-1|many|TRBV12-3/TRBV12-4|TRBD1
CASSETGQGFVVTEAFF
TGTGCCAGCAGTGAAACCGGACAGGGATTTGTGGTCACTGAAGCTTTCTTT
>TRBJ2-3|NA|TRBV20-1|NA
CSAVTRPAYADTQYF
TGCAGTGCTGTAACCCGCCCAGCATATGCAGATACGCAGTATTTT
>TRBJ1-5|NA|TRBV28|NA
CASSLQVGGNQPQHF
TGTGCCAGCAGTCTTCAGGTAGGTGGCAATCAGCCCCAGCATTTT
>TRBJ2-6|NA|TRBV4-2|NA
CASSQESTAGANVLTF
TGTGCCAGCAGCCAAGAGAGTACGGCTGGGGCCAACGTCCTGACTTTC
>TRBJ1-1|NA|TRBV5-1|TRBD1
CASILGDRVNTEAFF
TGCGCCAGCATCTTGGGGGACAGGGTGAACACTGAAGCTTTCTTT
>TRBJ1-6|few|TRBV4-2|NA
CASSQADNSPLHF
TGTGCCAGCAGCCAAGCAGATAATTCACCCCTCCACTTT
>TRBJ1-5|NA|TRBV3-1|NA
CASSQGWDSNQPQHF
TGTGCCAGCAGCCAAGGGTGGGATAGCAATCAGCCCCAGCATTTT
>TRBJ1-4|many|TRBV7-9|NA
CASSLGQYYEKLFF
TGTGCCAGCAGCTTGGGGCAGTACTATGAAAAACTGTTTTTT
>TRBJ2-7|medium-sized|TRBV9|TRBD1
CASSGNRGNGVYEQYF
TGTGCCAGCAGCGGGAACAGGGGGAATGGGGTCTACGAGCAGTACTTC
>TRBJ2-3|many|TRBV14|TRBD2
CASSQDMGGSTDTQYF
TGTGCCAGCAGCCAAGATATGGGGGGGAGCACAGATACGCAGTATTTT
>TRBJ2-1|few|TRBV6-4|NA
CASSDLGGDNEQFF
TGTGCCAGCAGTGATCTTGGGGGAGACAATGAGCAGTTCTTC
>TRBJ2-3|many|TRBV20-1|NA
CSAAMTGRGDTQYF
TGCAGTGCCGCGATGACAGGGAGGGGAGATACGCAGTATTTT
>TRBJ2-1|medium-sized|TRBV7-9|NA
CASSGRLGDLNNEQFF
TGTGCCAGCAGCGGCCGTTTAGGAGATCTTAACAATGAGCAGTTCTTC
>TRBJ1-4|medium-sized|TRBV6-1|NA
CASIYATNEKLFF
TGTGCCAGCATCTATGCAACTAATGAAAAACTGTTTTTT
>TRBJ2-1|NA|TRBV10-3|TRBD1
CAIRPTSGQGFYNEQFF
TGTGCCATCAGGCCAACCTCGGGACAGGGGTTCTACAATGAGCAGTTCTTC
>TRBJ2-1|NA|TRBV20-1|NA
CSAIPTRYYEQFF
TGCAGTGCTATCCCTACTAGATACTATGAGCAGTTCTTC
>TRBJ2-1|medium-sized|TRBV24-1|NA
CATSDLGRGKSDEQFF
TGTGCCACCAGTGATTTGGGCAGGGGAAAGAGTGATGAGCAGTTCTTC
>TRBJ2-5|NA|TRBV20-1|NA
CSAPPFQGTQYF
TGCAGTGCGCCGCCCTTCCAGGGGACCCAGTACTTC
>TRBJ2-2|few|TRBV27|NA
CASSLSLYGYTGELFF
TGTGCCAGCAGTTTAAGCCTCTACGGTTACACCGGGGAGCTGTTTTTT
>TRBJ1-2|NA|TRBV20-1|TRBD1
CSADTGGGGYTF
TGCAGTGCCGATACAGGGGGGGGTGGCTACACCTTC
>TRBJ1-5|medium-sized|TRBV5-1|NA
CASSLAGAGVDQPQHF
TGCGCCAGCAGCTTGGCTGGAGCCGGAGTGGATCAGCCCCAGCATTTT
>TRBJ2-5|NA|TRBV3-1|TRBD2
CASSHSGGLHQETQYF
TGTGCCAGCAGCCACAGCGGGGGCCTCCACCAAGAGACCCAGTACTTC
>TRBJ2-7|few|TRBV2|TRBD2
CASRARLAGVGEQYF
TGTGCCAGCAGGGCTCGACTAGCGGGAGTGGGCGAGCAGTACTTC
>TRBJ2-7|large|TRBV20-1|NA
CSARVGGSWHEQYF
TGCAGTGCTAGAGTGGGCGGGTCTTGGCACGAGCAGTACTTC
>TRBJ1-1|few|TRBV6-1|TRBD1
CASRADRGPSMNTEAFF
TGTGCCAGCAGAGCAGACAGGGGGCCGTCAATGAACACTGAAGCTTTCTTT
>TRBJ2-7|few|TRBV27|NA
CASSLRNSYEQYF
TGTGCCAGCAGTTTACGGAACAGCTACGAGCAGTACTTC
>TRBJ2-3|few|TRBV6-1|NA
CASSEVGGASTDTQYF
TGTGCCAGCAGTGAAGTCGGCGGGGCCAGCACAGATACGCAGTATTTT
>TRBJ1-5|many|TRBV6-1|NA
CASSPQGLSNQPQHF
TGTGCCAGCAGCCCACAGGGACTATCCAATCAGCCCCAGCATTTT
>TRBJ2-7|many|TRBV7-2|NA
CASSSMAGYEQYF
TGTGCCAGCAGCTCTATGGCAGGTTACGAGCAGTACTTC
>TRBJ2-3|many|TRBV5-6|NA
CASSTDGITDTQYF
TGTGCCAGCAGCACCGATGGGATCACAGATACGCAGTATTTT
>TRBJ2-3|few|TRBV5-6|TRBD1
CASSLALRGTGRDTQYF
TGTGCCAGCAGCTTGGCTCTCCGTGGGACAGGGAGAGATACGCAGTATTTT
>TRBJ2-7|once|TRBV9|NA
CASSAGDLGGEQYF
TGTGCCAGCAGCGCAGGCGACCTCGGTGGCGAGCAGTACTTC
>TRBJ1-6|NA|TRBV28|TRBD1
CASSRGQGSSSYNSPLHF
TGTGCCAGCAGCCGAGGACAGGGGTCTAGCTCCTATAATTCACCCCTCCACTTT
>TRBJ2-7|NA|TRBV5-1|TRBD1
CASSGTGQRGEQYF
TGCGCCAGCAGCGGGACAGGGCAAAGGGGGGAGCAGTACTTC
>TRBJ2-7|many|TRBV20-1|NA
CSANELELYEQYF
TGCAGTGCTAACGAACTAGAACTATACGAGCAGTACTTC
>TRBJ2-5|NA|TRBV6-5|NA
CASSLRGETQYF
TGTGCCAGCAGCCTGCGTGGGGAGACCCAGTACTTC
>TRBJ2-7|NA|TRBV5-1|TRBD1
CASSPAAGTVAHEQYF
TGCGCCAGCAGCCCCGCGGCCGGGACAGTAGCCCACGAGCAGTACTTC
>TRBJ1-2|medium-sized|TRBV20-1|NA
CSARDRRVLWGYTF
TGCAGTGCTAGAGATCGCAGGGTATTATGGGGCTACACCTTC
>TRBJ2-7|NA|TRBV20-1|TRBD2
CSARRGIVYEQYF
TGCAGTGCCAGGCGGGGGATCGTTTACGAGCAGTACTTC
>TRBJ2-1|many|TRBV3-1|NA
CASSQDHRTTYNEQFF
TGTGCCAGCAGCCAAGATCATCGGACAACGTACAATGAGCAGTTCTTC
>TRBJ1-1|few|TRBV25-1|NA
CASTHFGVPEAFF
TGTGCCAGCACCCATTTTGGGGTTCCTGAAGCTTTCTTT
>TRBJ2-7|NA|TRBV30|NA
CAWSRTVYEQYF
TGTGCCTGGAGTCGGACCGTCTACGAGCAGTACTTC